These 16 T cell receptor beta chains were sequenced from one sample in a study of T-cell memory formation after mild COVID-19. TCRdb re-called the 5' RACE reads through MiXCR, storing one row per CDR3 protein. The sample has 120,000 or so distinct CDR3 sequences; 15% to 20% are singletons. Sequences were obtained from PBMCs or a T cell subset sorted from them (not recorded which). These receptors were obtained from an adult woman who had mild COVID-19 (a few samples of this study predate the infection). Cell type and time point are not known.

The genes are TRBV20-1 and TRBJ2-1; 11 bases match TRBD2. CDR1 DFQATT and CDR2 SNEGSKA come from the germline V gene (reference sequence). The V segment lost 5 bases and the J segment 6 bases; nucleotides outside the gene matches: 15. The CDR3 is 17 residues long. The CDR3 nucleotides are TGCAGTGCTCCAAAATTAGCGGGGGGGCAATCCCCCAATGAGCAGTTCTTC. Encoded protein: CSAPKLAGGQSPNEQFF.

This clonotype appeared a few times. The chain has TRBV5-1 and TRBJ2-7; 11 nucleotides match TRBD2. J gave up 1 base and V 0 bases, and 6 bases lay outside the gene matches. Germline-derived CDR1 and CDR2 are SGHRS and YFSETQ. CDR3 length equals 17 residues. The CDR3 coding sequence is TGCGCCAGCAGCTTGGCGCCGACTAGCGGGAAGTCCTACGAGCAGTACTTC. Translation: CASSLAPTSGKSYEQYF.

This chain's CDR3 is CSARLGGMSTDTQYF. CDR3 sequence (DNA): TGCAGTGCTAGATTAGGCGGGATGAGCACAGATACGCAGTATTTT. J is TRBJ2-3 and V is TRBV20-1; D may be TRBD2 (6 bases). The CDR3 contains 15 residues. Germline CDR1 DFQATT, CDR2 SNEGSKA (reference sequence). V was pared by 2 bases and J by 0 bases, with 12 bases between.

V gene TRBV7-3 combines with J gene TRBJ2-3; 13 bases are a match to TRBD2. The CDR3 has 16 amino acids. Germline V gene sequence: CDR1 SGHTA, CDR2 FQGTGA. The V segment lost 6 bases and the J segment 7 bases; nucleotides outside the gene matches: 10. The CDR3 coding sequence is TGTGCCAGCAGTCGAGGCGGGACTAGCGGGAAGAATACGCAGTATTTT. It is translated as CASSRGGTSGKNTQYF.

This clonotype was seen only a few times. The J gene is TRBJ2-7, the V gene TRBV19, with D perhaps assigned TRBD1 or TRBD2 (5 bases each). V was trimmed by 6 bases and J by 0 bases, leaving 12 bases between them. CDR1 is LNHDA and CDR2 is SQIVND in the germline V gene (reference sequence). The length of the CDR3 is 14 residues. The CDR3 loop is CASSTGPSSYEQYF. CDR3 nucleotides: TGTGCCAGTAGCACGGGGCCCAGCTCCTACGAGCAGTACTTC.

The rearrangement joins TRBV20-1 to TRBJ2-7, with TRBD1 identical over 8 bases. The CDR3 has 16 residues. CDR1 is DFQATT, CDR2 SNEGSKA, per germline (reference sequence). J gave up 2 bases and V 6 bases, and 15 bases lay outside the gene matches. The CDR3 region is CSAKLLPGQATYEQYF. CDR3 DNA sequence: TGCAGTGCAAAACTCCTACCGGGACAGGCGACCTACGAGCAGTACTTC.

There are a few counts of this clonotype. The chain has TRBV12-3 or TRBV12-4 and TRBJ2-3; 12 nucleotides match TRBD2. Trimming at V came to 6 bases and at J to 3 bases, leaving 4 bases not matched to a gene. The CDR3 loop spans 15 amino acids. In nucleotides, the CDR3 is TGTGCCAGCAGCCTAGCGGGGGGGCAGACAGATACGCAGTATTTT. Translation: CASSLAGGQTDTQYF.

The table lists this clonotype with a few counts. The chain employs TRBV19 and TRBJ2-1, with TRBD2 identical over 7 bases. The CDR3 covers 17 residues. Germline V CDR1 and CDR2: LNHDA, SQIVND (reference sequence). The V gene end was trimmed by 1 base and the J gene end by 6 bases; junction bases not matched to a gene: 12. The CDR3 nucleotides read TGTGCCAGTAGTATAGGCTTAACTAGCGTTTCTTCCAATGAGCAGTTCTTC. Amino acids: CASSIGLTSVSSNEQFF.

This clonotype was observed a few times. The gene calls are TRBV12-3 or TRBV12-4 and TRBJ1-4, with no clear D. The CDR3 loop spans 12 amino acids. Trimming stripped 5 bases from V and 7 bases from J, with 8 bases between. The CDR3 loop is CASSLRSEKLFF. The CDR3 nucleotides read TGTGCCAGCAGTCTCAGATCTGAAAAACTGTTTTTT.

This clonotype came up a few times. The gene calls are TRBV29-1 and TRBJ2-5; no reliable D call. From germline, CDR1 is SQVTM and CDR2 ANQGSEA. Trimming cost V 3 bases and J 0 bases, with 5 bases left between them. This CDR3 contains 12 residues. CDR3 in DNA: TGCAGCGTTGAGAGGTACCAAGAGACCCAGTACTTC. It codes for CSVERYQETQYF. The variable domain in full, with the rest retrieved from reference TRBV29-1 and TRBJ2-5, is SAVISQKPSRDICQRGTSLTIQCQVDSQVTMMFWYRQQPGQSLTLIATANQGSEATYESGFVIDKFPISRPNLTFSTLTVSNMSPEDSSIYLCSVERYQETQYFGPGTRLLVL.

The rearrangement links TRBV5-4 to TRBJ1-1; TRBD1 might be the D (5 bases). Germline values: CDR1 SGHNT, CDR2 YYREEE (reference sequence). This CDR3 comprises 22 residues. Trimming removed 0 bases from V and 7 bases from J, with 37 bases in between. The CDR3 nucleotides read TGTGCCAGCAGCTTGGAAGAAGTTATGGCGCCGGGGTTGGTAGGGGCCGCAGTTGAAGCTTTCTTT. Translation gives CASSLEEVMAPGLVGAAVEAFF.

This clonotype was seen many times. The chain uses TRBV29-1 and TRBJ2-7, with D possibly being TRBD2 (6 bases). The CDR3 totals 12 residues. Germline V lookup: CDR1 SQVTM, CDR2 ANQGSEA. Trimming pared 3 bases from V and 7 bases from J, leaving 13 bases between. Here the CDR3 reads CSVDALGGEQYF. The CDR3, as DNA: TGCAGCGTTGACGCCCTCGGGGGAGAGCAGTACTTC.

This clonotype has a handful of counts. As DNA, the CDR3 is TGCAGTGCTCAAACAAGGGCCACCGGGGAGCTGTTTTTT. Translated, it gives CSAQTRATGELFF. The V and J genes are TRBV20-1 and TRBJ2-2; D gene ambiguous. The CDR3 consists of 13 residues. From germline, CDR1 is DFQATT and CDR2 SNEGSKA (reference sequence). Deletions cut 5 bases from V and 4 bases from J, with 11 bases between.

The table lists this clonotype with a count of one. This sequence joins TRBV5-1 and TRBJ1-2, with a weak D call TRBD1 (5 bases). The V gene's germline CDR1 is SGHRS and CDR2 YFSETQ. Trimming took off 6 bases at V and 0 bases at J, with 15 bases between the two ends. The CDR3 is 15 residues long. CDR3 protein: CASILGTETNYGYTF. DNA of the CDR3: TGCGCCAGCATCCTCGGGACCGAGACTAACTATGGCTACACCTTC.

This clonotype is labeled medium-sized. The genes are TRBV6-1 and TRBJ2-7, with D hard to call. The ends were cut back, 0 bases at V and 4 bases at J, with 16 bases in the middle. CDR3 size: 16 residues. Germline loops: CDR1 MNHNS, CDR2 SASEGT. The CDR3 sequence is CASSEAPPPLGYEQYF. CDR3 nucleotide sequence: TGTGCCAGCAGTGAAGCTCCCCCGCCTCTCGGTTACGAGCAGTACTTC.

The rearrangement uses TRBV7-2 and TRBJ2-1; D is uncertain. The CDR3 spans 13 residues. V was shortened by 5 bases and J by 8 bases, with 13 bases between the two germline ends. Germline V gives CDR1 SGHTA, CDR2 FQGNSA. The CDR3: CASSLPNGHEQFF. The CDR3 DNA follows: TGTGCCAGCAGCCTCCCTAATGGGCATGAGCAGTTCTTC.